What follows is one T cell receptor beta chain and its context. Antigen unknown. This entry belongs to a study of cytomegalovirus exposure and HLA in healthy donors. Study observations and caveats: Presence/absence analyses took donor sequencing depth as roughly uniform. Cytomegalovirus status was reportedly diagnosed by the classifier with high sensitivity and specificity.

This PCR relied on a set of 60 Vbeta primers and 13 Jbeta primers. Using immunoSEQ multiplex PCR, the repertoire was profiled, and TCRdb retains in-frame clones only, with some absent. The sample lists about 160,000 clones, around 74% occurring once. The CDR3 runs 17 residues. Germline values: CDR1 SGHVS, CDR2 FNYEAQ. Trimming at V came to 5 bases and at J to 4 bases, leaving 14 bases not matched to a gene. The rearrangement uses TRBV7-6 and TRBJ2-1; 7 positions match TRBD2. The clonotype originates from a female donor in good health and CMV-seronegative. The specimen was PBMCs. The CDR3 protein is CASSAREGGETYNEQFF. The DNA for the CDR3 is TGTGCCAGCAGCGCGAGGGAGGGCGGGGAGACTTACAATGAGCAGTTCTTC. The entire variable domain, with the rest obtained from reference TRBV7-6 and TRBJ2-1, is as follows: GAGVSQSPRYKVTKRGQDVALRCDPISGHVSLYWYRQALGQGPEFLTYFNYEAQQDKSGLPNDRFSAERPEGSISTLTIQRTEQRDSAMYRCASSAREGGETYNEQFFGPGTRLTVL.